This T cell receptor beta chain emerged from a study of OX40 agonist ivuxolimab in advanced cancers. General study results and limits: At 0.1 to 3.0 mg/kg and by week 6, CD4+ and CD8+ T cells in the blood had expanded clonally.

The assay was immunoSEQ multiplex PCR, and TCRdb's table has in-frame clones only and misses some. The sample carries under 85,000 clones, about 81% recorded once. The CDR3 totals 15 residues. Germline CDR1 KGHSY, CDR2 FQNENV. Trimming removed 0 bases from V and 3 bases from J, with 9 bases in between. Notes on this clone: Its antigen is unidentified.

J is TRBJ1-5 and V is TRBV16; D is undetermined. The sequence came from an adult with an advanced solid tumor such as melanoma, head and neck, liver or kidney cancer. The specimen was CD4+ or CD8+ T cells sorted from blood, collected in a trial of the OX40 agonist ivuxolimab. CDR3 loop: CASSQSQGNNQPQHF. In DNA, the CDR3 is TGTGCCAGCAGCCAATCTCAAGGGAACAATCAGCCCCAGCATTTT.